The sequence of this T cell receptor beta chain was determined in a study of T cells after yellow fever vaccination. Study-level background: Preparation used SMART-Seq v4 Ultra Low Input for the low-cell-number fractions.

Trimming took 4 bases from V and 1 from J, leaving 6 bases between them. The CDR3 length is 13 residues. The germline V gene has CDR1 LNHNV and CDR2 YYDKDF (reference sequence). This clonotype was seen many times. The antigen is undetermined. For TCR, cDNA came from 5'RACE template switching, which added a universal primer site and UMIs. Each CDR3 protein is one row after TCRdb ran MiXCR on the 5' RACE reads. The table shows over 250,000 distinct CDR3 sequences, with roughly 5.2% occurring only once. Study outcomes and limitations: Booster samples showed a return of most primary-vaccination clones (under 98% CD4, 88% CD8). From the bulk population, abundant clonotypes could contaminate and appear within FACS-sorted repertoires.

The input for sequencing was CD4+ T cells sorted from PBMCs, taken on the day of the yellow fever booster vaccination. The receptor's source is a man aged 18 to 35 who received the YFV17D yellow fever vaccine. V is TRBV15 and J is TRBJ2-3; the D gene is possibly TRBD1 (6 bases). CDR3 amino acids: CATSTGGTDTQYF. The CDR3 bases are TGTGCCACCAGCACAGGGGGCACAGATACGCAGTATTTT.